Below, 9 T cell receptor beta chains from the same sample are listed, as sequenced in a study of T-cell reconstitution after alpha-beta-depleted transplantation in children. Unique molecular identifiers were used to barcode this TCRbeta library. TCRdb recomputed calls from the PCR reads with MiXCR, one row per CDR3 protein. This sample has approximately 350,000 distinct CDR3 sequences; about an eighth occur once, and the top ten carry around 4.5%. Sequencing used PBMCs, obtained from the stem cell graft. The origin of the receptors is a human donor who donated a stem cell graft to a child with Fanconi anemia.

This clonotype came up a few times. V gene TRBV5-1 combines with J gene TRBJ1-6, with a weak D call TRBD1 (5 bases). With 5 bases removed from V and 7 bases from J, the gap between germline ends came to 13 bases. The germline CDR1 and CDR2 sequences are SGHRS and YFSETQ. The CDR3 extends over 14 amino acids. CDR3 coding DNA: TGCGCCAGCAGTTCCCAGGGTGGGAATTCACCCCTCCACTTT. Translating gives CASSSQGGNSPLHF.

There are many counts of this clonotype. The V call is TRBV4-3, the J call TRBJ1-2, with D perhaps TRBD1 (6 bases). Germline V gene data show CDR1 as LGHNA and CDR2 as YSLEER. The CDR3 has 14 amino acids. V was trimmed by 0 bases and J by 8 bases, leaving 13 bases between them. CDR3 sequence: CASSQDPPRGGYTF. CDR3 DNA: TGCGCCAGCAGCCAAGACCCTCCCAGGGGCGGCTACACCTTC.

In this sample, this clonotype turned up a few times. V gene TRBV10-3 combines with J gene TRBJ2-1; D perhaps matches TRBD2 (5 bases). Trimming cost V 0 bases and J 4 bases, with 19 bases left between them. This CDR3 comprises 18 residues. The V gene's germline CDR1 is ENHRY and CDR2 SYGVKD. CDR3 in amino acids: CAISESEAPSPSYNEQFF. The CDR3 nucleotides read TGTGCCATCAGTGAGTCGGAGGCTCCCTCCCCATCATACAATGAGCAGTTCTTC.

This clonotype appeared a single time. A much bigger clone sits one base away, suggesting this may be a read error. Because the CDR3 is missing its conserved closing phenylalanine or tryptophan, this is likely a read error. The J gene is TRBJ2-5, the V gene TRBV20-1, with D tentatively TRBD2 (6 bases). The CDR3 contains 12 residues. Between the trimmed V and J ends, which lost 6 bases and 3 bases, there was a span of 11 bases. Germline-derived CDR1 and CDR2 are DFQATT and SNEGSKA (reference sequence). This chain's CDR3 is CSAGTFKETQYC. The CDR3 DNA follows: TGCAGTGCCGGGACTTTTAAAGAGACCCAGTACTGC.

This clonotype was observed many times. The chain recombines TRBV7-9 with TRBJ1-1; no clear D gene. Looked up from germline, CDR1 is SEHNR and CDR2 is FQNEAQ (reference sequence). The CDR3 is 14 amino acids. The V gene lost 1 base and the J gene lost 1 base, with 7 bases spanning the gap. CDR3 sequence: CASSLGGKNTEAFF. CDR3 DNA sequence: TGTGCCAGCAGCTTAGGGGGAAAGAACACTGAAGCTTTCTTT.

This clonotype appeared a few times. The chain has TRBV28 and TRBJ2-5; D remains ambiguous. Trimming took off 7 bases at V and 3 bases at J, with 9 bases between the two ends. The V gene's germline CDR1 is MDHEN and CDR2 SYDVKM. The CDR3 is 12 residues long. In DNA form, the CDR3 reads TGTGCCAGCAAGGGCGGTAAAGAGACCCAGTACTTC. Translating gives CASKGGKETQYF. Variable domain in full (rest from reference TRBV28 and TRBJ2-5): DVKVTQSSRYLVKRTGEKVFLECVQDMDHENMFWYRQDPGLGLRLIYFSYDVKMKEKGDIPEGYSVSREKKERFSLILESASTNQTSMYLCASKGGKETQYFGPGTRLLVL.

The V and J genes are TRBV29-1 and TRBJ2-2; the match to TRBD1 covers 10 bases. The ends lost 6 bases at V and 6 bases at J; junction bases unmatched: 7. The CDR3 totals 14 residues. The V gene's germline CDR1 is SQVTM and CDR2 ANQGSEA. CDR3 nucleotide sequence: TGCAGCGTCAGCGGGACAGGGGTTCCCGGGGAGCTGTTTTTT. Residues: CSVSGTGVPGELFF.

This clonotype was detected only a few times. This chain joins TRBV15 and TRBJ2-2; no reliable D call. Deletions cut 0 bases from V and 9 bases from J, with 8 bases between. CDR3 length equals 13 residues. Germline CDR1 LNHNV, CDR2 YYDKDF (reference sequence). CDR3 sequence (DNA): TGTGCCACCAGCAGAGATCGGCGCCGGGAGCTGTTTTTT. Protein product: CATSRDRRRELFF. The full variable domain, its missing parts supplied by reference TRBV15 and TRBJ2-2, is DAMVIQNPRYQVTQFGKPVTLSCSQTLNHNVMYWYQQKSSQAPKLLFHYYDKDFNNEADTPDNFQSRRPNTSFCFLDIRSPGLGDTAMYLCATSRDRRRELFFGEGSRLTVL.

The chain couples TRBV9 to TRBJ2-1; no definite D call. Looked up from germline, CDR1 is SGDLS and CDR2 is YYNGEE. The CDR3 has 15 amino acids. V was cut by 1 base and J by 1 base, with 9 bases left in between. The CDR3 is CASSVSSTSYNEQFF. CDR3 bases: TGTGCCAGCAGCGTAAGCAGCACATCCTACAATGAGCAGTTCTTC.